This T cell receptor beta chain appears in the sequencing data of a study of beta chain features in type 1 diabetes. This clone was observed a few times. Its antigen is unknown. A single base is all that separates this from a far larger clone, so a read error is likely. The entirety of the isolated RNA underwent reverse transcription, so expressed TCRB transcripts were sequenced. The assay was immunoSEQ multiplex PCR, and TCRdb's table has in-frame clones only and misses some. The sample contains around 300,000 clones, 11% to 15% of which appear only once. Trimming pared 5 bases from V and 6 bases from J, leaving 11 bases between. In germline, CDR1 is SSHAT, CDR2 FNYEAQ (reference sequence). The CDR3 is made up of 13 amino acids. Overall study findings and caveats: The naive, central memory and Treg TCRB repertoires showed an apparent similarity that was greater among patients than among healthy donors. High-TCR-expressing cells could be over-represented by cDNA sequencing.

Input material: central memory CD4+ T cells from blood. This TCR was recovered from a man aged 30 to 39 in good health. The rearrangement links TRBV7-7 to TRBJ2-1; D uncertain. The CDR3 is CASSHGAVNEQFF. The CDR3 DNA reads as TGTGCCAGCAGCCACGGAGCTGTCAATGAGCAGTTCTTC.